The 32 T cell receptor beta chains given below trace back to one sample, sequenced in a study of PD-1 blockade in mismatch repair-deficient tumors. The assay was immunoSEQ multiplex PCR, and TCRdb's table has in-frame clones only and misses some. The table records some 22,000 clones, approximately 85% of them present only once. Sequencing was performed on peripheral blood, taken 2 weeks after starting pembrolizumab. Receptor source: an adult with mismatch repair-deficient cancer.

CDR3 coding DNA: TGTGCCAGCACCGGGACGGCAAACACTGAAGCTTTCTTT. The encoded protein is CASTGTANTEAFF. The chain couples TRBV5-5 to TRBJ1-1; TRBD1 might be the D (5 bases). The CDR3 is 13 residues long. Trimming took off 6 bases at V and 2 bases at J, with 11 bases between the two ends. Germline assignment: CDR1 SGHKS and CDR2 YYEKEE (reference sequence).

J is TRBJ2-7 and V is TRBV7-2; 9 bases are shared with TRBD1. CDR3 length: 14 residues. V shed 5 bases and J 2 bases; nucleotides not matched to a gene: 4. Germline lookup yields CDR1 SGHTA and CDR2 FQGNSA. The CDR3 bases are TGTGCCAGCAGCACCGGGACAGGGCCCTACGAGCAGTACTTC. Its protein product is CASSTGTGPYEQYF.

The rearrangement joins TRBV5-1 to TRBJ2-2; perhaps TRBD2 as D (7 bases). The CDR3 totals 16 residues. V lost 4 bases to trimming and J lost 4 bases, with 17 bases between them. Germline V CDR1 and CDR2: SGHRS, YFSETQ. CDR3 protein: CASSPLGGASTGELFF. Written as DNA, the CDR3 is TGCGCCAGCAGCCCCCTTGGGGGGGCCTCCACCGGGGAGCTGTTTTTT.

This clone was seen a handful of times. The chain employs TRBV28 and TRBJ1-5, with 7 bases aligning to TRBD1. This CDR3 is built from 18 residues. Germline V gene data show CDR1 as MDHEN and CDR2 as SYDVKM. J was trimmed by 2 bases and V by 3 bases; bases with no gene match: 13. The CDR3 here is CASSFPMTGRRGNQPQHF. The CDR3 nucleotides are TGTGCCAGCAGTTTCCCCATGACAGGGCGGAGGGGCAATCAGCCCCAGCATTTT. Using reference TRBV28 and TRBJ1-5 for the parts outside the CDR3, the full variable domain is DVKVTQSSRYLVKRTGEKVFLECVQDMDHENMFWYRQDPGLGLRLIYFSYDVKMKEKGDIPEGYSVSREKKERFSLILESASTNQTSMYLCASSFPMTGRRGNQPQHFGDGTRLSIL.

The chain is built from TRBV27 and TRBJ2-2, with TRBD2 matching over 9 bases. This CDR3 region has 16 residues. The germline gives CDR1 MNHEY, CDR2 SMNVEV (reference sequence). V shed 3 bases, J shed 1 base, and the junction held 3 bases outside the gene matches. CDR3 in DNA: TGTGCCAGCAGTTTTTTAGCGGGAGAGAACACCGGGGAGCTGTTTTTT. Protein product: CASSFLAGENTGELFF.

This rearrangement joins TRBV2 to TRBJ1-1; TRBD1 matches 7 bases. V gave up 8 bases and J gave up 2 bases; unmatched junction bases: 5. This CDR3 has 13 amino acids. CDR1 and CDR2 (germline): SNHLY, FYNNEI. The CDR3 sequence is CASRRDRNTEAFF. CDR3 bases: TGTGCCAGCCGCCGGGACAGAAACACTGAAGCTTTCTTT.

This chain links TRBV4-1 with TRBJ1-2; 7 nucleotides align to TRBD1. CDR3 length: 16 amino acids. V shed 4 bases, J shed 4 bases, and the junction held 12 bases outside the gene matches. The V gene's germline CDR1 is MGHRA and CDR2 YSYEKL. CDR3 in DNA: TGCGCCAGCAGCCCCCTTCAGGGGGTGTCCTTCTATGGCTACACCTTC. It translates to CASSPLQGVSFYGYTF.

This rearrangement joins TRBV19 to TRBJ2-7; 9 nucleotides line up with TRBD1. Losses at the gene ends were 4 bases for V and 7 bases for J; bases not matched to a gene: 11. Germline CDR1 and CDR2: LNHDA and SQIVND (reference sequence). The CDR3 is 15 amino acids. CDR3 protein: CASSTAGTGPWEQYF. The CDR3 coding sequence is TGTGCCAGTAGTACGGCCGGGACAGGGCCTTGGGAGCAGTACTTC.

The chain uses TRBV30 and TRBJ2-1, with a possible D match to TRBD1 (5 bases). This CDR3 contains 12 residues. The germline CDR1 and CDR2 sequences are GTSNPN and SVGIG (reference sequence). V shed 0 bases and J shed 12 bases, with 12 bases lying between them. The CDR3 sequence: CAWSVQESGQFF. The CDR3 DNA reads as TGTGCCTGGAGTGTACAGGAGAGTGGGCAGTTCTTC.

The chain links TRBV6-1 to TRBJ2-7, with TRBD2 matching over 10 bases. CDR3 length equals 13 residues. Germline-derived CDR1 and CDR2 are MNHNS and SASEGT. J was trimmed by 7 bases and V by 6 bases; bases with no gene match: 6. The CDR3 coding sequence is TGTGCCAGCAGCCTAGCGGGAGTTGGAGAGCAGTACTTC. Amino acids: CASSLAGVGEQYF.

This sequence joins TRBV5-6 and TRBJ2-5; 10 bases agree with TRBD2. This CDR3 contains 16 residues. Germline assignment: CDR1 SGHDT and CDR2 YYEEEE. V was clipped by 0 bases and J by 3 bases; unmatched bases: 5. The CDR3 DNA reads as TGTGCCAGCAGCTTGGGGATAGCGGGAGGAGAAGAGACCCAGTACTTC. It yields the protein CASSLGIAGGEETQYF.

V usage is TRBV5-1 and J usage is TRBJ2-7; D is possibly TRBD2 (7 bases). V dropped 4 bases and J dropped 2 bases, with 22 bases sitting between them. In germline, CDR1 is SGHRS, CDR2 YFSETQ. The length of the CDR3 is 17 residues. The CDR3 here is CASSKDTTGTTTYEQYF. CDR3 coding DNA: TGCGCCAGCAGCAAAGATACCACAGGGACTACAACCTACGAGCAGTACTTC. The full variable domain, in which reference TRBV5-1 and TRBJ2-7 provide the parts outside the CDR3, is KAGVTQTPRYLIKTRGQQVTLSCSPISGHRSVSWYQQTPGQGLQFLFEYFSETQRNKGNFPGRFSGRQFSNSRSEMNVSTLELGDSALYLCASSKDTTGTTTYEQYFGPGTRLTVT.

V gene TRBV30 combines with J gene TRBJ2-5, with 7 bases that match TRBD2. The DNA matches TRBJ2-7 better at its end, which makes the J call doubtful. This CDR3 spans 13 amino acids. The V gene's germline CDR1 is GTSNPN and CDR2 SVGIG (reference sequence). This chain's CDR3 is CAWKQRGSYEQYF. DNA of the CDR3: TGTGCCTGGAAGCAGCGGGGATCCTACGAGCAGTACTTC.

CDR3 loop: CASSEQGYGELFF. The CDR3 DNA reads as TGTGCCAGCAGTGAACAGGGGTACGGGGAGCTGTTTTTT. V gene TRBV6-4 combines with J gene TRBJ2-2; 7 bases map to TRBD1. The CDR3 sequence is 13 residues long. After removal of 3 bases from V and 7 bases from J, the junction contained 2 bases not matched to a gene. From germline, CDR1 is MRHNA and CDR2 SNTAGT.

The rearrangement uses TRBV5-4 and TRBJ2-5; no definite D call. Trimming left V 0 bases short and J 3 bases short, with 9 bases between. CDR1 is SGHNT and CDR2 is YYREEE in the germline V gene (reference sequence). The CDR3 length is 14 residues. Written as DNA, the CDR3 is TGTGCCAGCAGCTTGGTAGGGAATGAAGAGACCCAGTACTTC. It translates to CASSLVGNEETQYF.

V and J are TRBV2 and TRBJ2-7; D not certain. The CDR3 length is 12 residues. Germline CDR1 and CDR2: SNHLY and FYNNEI. The germline V and J ends were trimmed by 6 bases and 0 bases, with 6 bases remaining between them. The CDR3 spells CASRENSYEQYF. The CDR3 bases are TGTGCCAGCAGGGAAAACTCCTACGAGCAGTACTTC.

The chain carries TRBV5-6 and TRBJ2-3; a weak D match, TRBD2 (5 bases). The V end was cut by 0 bases, the J end by 2 bases, with 13 bases between. The CDR3 is made up of 16 amino acids. Germline CDR1 is SGHDT and CDR2 is YYEEEE. CDR3: CASSLAVWRFTDTQYF. CDR3 nucleotide sequence: TGTGCCAGCAGCTTGGCCGTTTGGAGGTTCACAGATACGCAGTATTTT.

This sequence joins TRBV27 and TRBJ2-1; possibly TRBD1 for D (6 bases). The CDR3 totals 15 residues. Per germline, CDR1 MNHEY and CDR2 SMNVEV (reference sequence). The V gene lost 3 bases and the J gene lost 4 bases, with 13 bases spanning the gap. This CDR3 reads CASSFGTTAYNEQFF. The CDR3 coding sequence is TGTGCCAGCAGTTTCGGGACAACGGCTTACAATGAGCAGTTCTTC.

The V call is TRBV10-3, the J call TRBJ1-3; D remains ambiguous. Trimming left V 8 bases short and J 2 bases short, with 7 bases between. Germline V lookup: CDR1 ENHRY, CDR2 SYGVKD. The CDR3 length is 12 residues. The CDR3 nucleotides are TGTGCCATCGCGGAAGCTGGAAACACCATATATTTT. This gives the protein CAIAEAGNTIYF.

The gene calls are TRBV4-1 and TRBJ2-5, with 14 nucleotides matching TRBD2. Per germline, CDR1 MGHRA and CDR2 YSYEKL. This CDR3 contains 16 residues. After removal of 4 bases from V and 2 bases from J, the junction contained 3 bases not matched to a gene. The CDR3 protein is CASSLRLAGGQETQYF. The CDR3 DNA is TGCGCCAGCAGCCTGCGACTAGCGGGAGGGCAAGAGACCCAGTACTTC.

J is TRBJ2-3 and V is TRBV7-2; unclear D gene. This CDR3 contains 14 residues. Trimming removed 10 bases from V and 2 bases from J, with 16 bases in between. Germline loops: CDR1 SGHTA, CDR2 FQGNSA. For the CDR3, the DNA is TGTGCCACCACTACCGGGTTCGACACAGATACGCAGTATTTT. Translating it yields CATTTGFDTDTQYF.

The genes are TRBV27 and TRBJ2-7, with 7 bases identical to TRBD1. Per the germline V gene, CDR1 is MNHEY and CDR2 is SMNVEV (reference sequence). The ends lost 5 bases at V and 2 bases at J; junction bases unmatched: 6. The CDR3 is 14 amino acids. CDR3 in DNA: TGTGCCAGCAGTCACGGGACAGCTACCTACGAGCAGTACTTC. Translation gives CASSHGTATYEQYF.

This sequence joins TRBV16 and TRBJ2-7; no definite D call. This CDR3 spans 15 amino acids. V was shortened by 0 bases and J by 5 bases, with 14 bases between the two germline ends. Looked up from germline, CDR1 is KGHSY and CDR2 is FQNENV. The CDR3 DNA reads as TGTGCCAGCAGCCAATCTGATTTTGTCACCCACGAGCAGTACTTC. Translated: CASSQSDFVTHEQYF. Based on the CDR3 plus reference TRBV16 and TRBJ2-7, the full variable domain is GEEVAQTPKHLVRGEGQKAKLYCAPIKGHSYVFWYQQVLKNEFKFLISFQNENVFDETGMPKERFSAKCLPNSPCSLEIQATKLEDSAVYFCASSQSDFVTHEQYFGPGTRLTVT.

V gene TRBV18 combines with J gene TRBJ2-1; TRBD2 agrees at 9 bases. The CDR3 is made up of 16 amino acids. The V gene end was trimmed by 0 bases and the J gene end by 7 bases; junction bases not matched to a gene: 7. Looked up from germline, CDR1 is KGHSH and CDR2 is LQKENI. CDR3 amino acids: CASSPPSGSIGNEQFF. CDR3 nucleotide sequence: TGTGCCAGCTCACCACCTAGCGGGAGTATAGGGAATGAGCAGTTCTTC.

V and J are TRBV6-5 and TRBJ1-1, with TRBD1 as a possible D gene (5 bases). CDR1 is MNHEY and CDR2 is SVGAGI in the germline V gene. Trimming took 7 bases from V and 6 from J, leaving 9 bases between them. The CDR3 contains 11 residues. In DNA form, the CDR3 reads TGTGCCAGCACCGAGGGGCCTGAAGCTTTCTTT. It specifies CASTEGPEAFF.

The chain combines TRBV5-6 with TRBJ2-6; no clear D. The CDR3 is 16 amino acids. Trimming removed 1 base from V and 0 bases from J, with 8 bases in between. Germline CDR1 and CDR2: SGHDT and YYEEEE. DNA for the CDR3: TGTGCCAGCAGCTTGAGTGAAACCTCTGGGGCCAACGTCCTGACTTTC. Its protein product is CASSLSETSGANVLTF.

The V gene is TRBV14, the J gene TRBJ2-5; D uncertain. The germline V gene encodes CDR1 SGHDN and CDR2 FVKESK. The CDR3 runs 14 residues. Trimming cost V 1 base and J 2 bases, with 8 bases left between them. CDR3 region: CASSQGLLQETQYF. The DNA for the CDR3 is TGTGCCAGCAGCCAAGGGCTACTACAAGAGACCCAGTACTTC.

This clone has just a few counts. The chain employs TRBV11-2 and TRBJ2-5, with 9 bases aligning to TRBD1. This CDR3 spans 15 amino acids. From germline, CDR1 is SGHAT and CDR2 FQNNGV. After removal of 1 base from V and 5 bases from J, the junction contained 5 bases not matched to a gene. This CDR3 is CASSLVGQGWETQYF. The CDR3 DNA reads as TGTGCCAGCAGCTTAGTGGGACAGGGATGGGAGACCCAGTACTTC.

The gene calls are TRBV5-1 and TRBJ2-3, with D possibly being TRBD2 (6 bases). V dropped 4 bases and J dropped 1 base, with 19 bases sitting between them. CDR3 length equals 17 residues. The germline V gene encodes CDR1 SGHRS and CDR2 YFSETQ. CDR3 nucleotides: TGCGCCAGCAGCGACTACTATGGAGGGAAACGCACAGATACGCAGTATTTT. Its protein product is CASSDYYGGKRTDTQYF.

This clone was seen just once. The V gene is TRBV9, the J gene TRBJ2-5; D ambiguous. The CDR3 is 15 residues long. Per germline, CDR1 SGDLS and CDR2 YYNGEE. Deletions cut 0 bases from V and 1 base from J, with 10 bases between. The CDR3 here is CASSVVAGSQETQYF. DNA of the CDR3: TGTGCCAGCAGCGTAGTCGCAGGCTCCCAAGAGACCCAGTACTTC. The complete variable domain, with remaining parts taken from reference TRBV9 and TRBJ2-5, reads DSGVTQTPKHLITATGQRVTLRCSPRSGDLSVYWYQQSLDQGLQFLIQYYNGEERAKGNILERFSAQQFPDLHSELNLSSLELGDSALYFCASSVVAGSQETQYFGPGTRLLVL.

This clone was observed a single time. The chain employs TRBV11-2 and TRBJ2-7; unclear D gene. The CDR3 length is 13 residues. V lost 3 bases and J lost 2, with 8 bases in between. The V gene's germline CDR1 is SGHAT and CDR2 FQNNGV. The CDR3 loop is CASSFNEAYEQYF. The CDR3 DNA sequence: TGTGCCAGCAGCTTTAACGAGGCCTACGAGCAGTACTTC.

The CDR3 nucleotides are TGTGCCAGCAGTTCCCTCTTATCGCGGAACGAGCAGTACTTC. It translates to CASSSLLSRNEQYF. The chain links TRBV27 to TRBJ2-7; D ambiguous. The germline gives CDR1 MNHEY, CDR2 SMNVEV (reference sequence). The CDR3 sequence is 14 residues long. Trimming removed 4 bases from V and 5 bases from J, with 15 bases in between.